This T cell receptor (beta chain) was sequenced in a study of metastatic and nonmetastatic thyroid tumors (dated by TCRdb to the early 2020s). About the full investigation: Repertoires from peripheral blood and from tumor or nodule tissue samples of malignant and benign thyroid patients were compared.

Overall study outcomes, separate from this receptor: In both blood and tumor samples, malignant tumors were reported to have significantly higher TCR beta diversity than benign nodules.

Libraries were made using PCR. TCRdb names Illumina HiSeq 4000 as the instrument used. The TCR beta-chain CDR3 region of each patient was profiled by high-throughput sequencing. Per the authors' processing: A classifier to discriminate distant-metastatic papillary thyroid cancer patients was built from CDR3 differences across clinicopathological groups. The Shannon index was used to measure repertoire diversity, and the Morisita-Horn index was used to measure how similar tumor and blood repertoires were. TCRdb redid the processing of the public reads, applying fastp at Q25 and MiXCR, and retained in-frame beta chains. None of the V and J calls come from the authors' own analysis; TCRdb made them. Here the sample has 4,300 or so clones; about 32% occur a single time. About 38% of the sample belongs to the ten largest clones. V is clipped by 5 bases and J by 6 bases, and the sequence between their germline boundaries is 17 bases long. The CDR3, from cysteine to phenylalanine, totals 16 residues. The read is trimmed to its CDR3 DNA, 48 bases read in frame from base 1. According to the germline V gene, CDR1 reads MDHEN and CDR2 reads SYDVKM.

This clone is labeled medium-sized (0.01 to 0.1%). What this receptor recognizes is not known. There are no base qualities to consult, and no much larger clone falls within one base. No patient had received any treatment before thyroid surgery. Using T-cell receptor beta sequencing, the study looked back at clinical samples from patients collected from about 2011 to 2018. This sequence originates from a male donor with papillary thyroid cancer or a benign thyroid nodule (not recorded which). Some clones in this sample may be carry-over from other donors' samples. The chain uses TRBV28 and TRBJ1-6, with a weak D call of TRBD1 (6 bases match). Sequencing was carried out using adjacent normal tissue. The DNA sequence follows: TGTGCCAGCAGTGTGTCTCAGGGGTTGTCTAATTCACCCCTCCACTTT. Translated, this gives CASSVSQGLSNSPLHF.